The rows below give T cell receptor beta chains drawn from one sample of a study of cytomegalovirus exposure and HLA in healthy donors. TCRdb keeps only in-frame clones here, not all; method: immunoSEQ multiplex PCR. The sample holds about 160,000 clones; approximately 81% are singletons and the top ten take 1.3%. Specimen: PBMCs. Receptor source: a man aged 45 to 65 in good health and CMV-seropositive. Each CDR3 is given with its conserved first and last residue. The order of the fields is V gene, clone size, D gene, J gene, CDR3 DNA, CDR3 protein. A D gene is named only where the DNA matches it firmly. Part of the rows lack a size; the others show once, few, many or a class for expanded clones.

v_call: TRBV5-4
clone_size: NA
d_call: TRBD1
j_call: TRBJ1-2
cdr3_nt: TGTGCCAGCAGCTTGTCACCGGGAACAGGGGGAGGCTACACCTTC
cdr3_aa: CASSLSPGTGGGYTF

v_call: TRBV7-2
clone_size: NA
d_call: TRBD1
j_call: TRBJ2-7
cdr3_nt: TGTGCCAGCAGCTTAGCCGGGACAGGAGCTTACGAGCAGTACTTC
cdr3_aa: CASSLAGTGAYEQYF

v_call: TRBV15
clone_size: NA
d_call: NA
j_call: TRBJ2-2
cdr3_nt: TGTGCCACCAGCACCAAAGCGGGCGCCGGGGAGCTGTTTTTT
cdr3_aa: CATSTKAGAGELFF

v_call: TRBV30
clone_size: once
d_call: TRBD2
j_call: TRBJ2-2
cdr3_nt: TGTGCCGGTCGTAGCGGGAGCAACACCGGGGAGCTGTTTTTT
cdr3_aa: CAGRSGSNTGELFF

v_call: TRBV2
clone_size: NA
d_call: NA
j_call: TRBJ2-7
cdr3_nt: TGTGCCAGCAACAGGGCGAATGTTTACGAGCAGTACTTC
cdr3_aa: CASNRANVYEQYF

v_call: TRBV19
clone_size: few
d_call: TRBD2
j_call: TRBJ2-7
cdr3_nt: TGTGCCAGTAGTACGGGAGGGCCCTACGAGCAGTACTTC
cdr3_aa: CASSTGGPYEQYF

v_call: TRBV28
clone_size: NA
d_call: TRBD1
j_call: TRBJ1-4
cdr3_nt: TGTGCCAGCAGTCCTCTTTGGGACAGGGGGCGGGGGTCTAATGAAAAACTGTTTTTT
cdr3_aa: CASSPLWDRGRGSNEKLFF

v_call: TRBV7-3
clone_size: once
d_call: TRBD2
j_call: TRBJ2-1
cdr3_nt: TGTGCCAGCAGCCACGCTAGCGGGAGTAAAGGGGAGCAGTTCTTC
cdr3_aa: CASSHASGSKGEQFF

v_call: TRBV5-1
clone_size: NA
d_call: TRBD1
j_call: TRBJ1-1
cdr3_nt: TGCGCCAGCAGCATCTACTCGACAGGGGACACTGAAGCTTTCTTT
cdr3_aa: CASSIYSTGDTEAFF

v_call: TRBV28
clone_size: NA
d_call: NA
j_call: TRBJ2-2
cdr3_nt: TGTGCCAGCAGTTTGGGGGCTAGGGCCGGGGAGCTGTTTTTT
cdr3_aa: CASSLGARAGELFF

v_call: TRBV28
clone_size: NA
d_call: TRBD1
j_call: TRBJ2-3
cdr3_nt: TGTGCCAGCAGTTTGGGACAGTTGGCAGATACGCAGTATTTT
cdr3_aa: CASSLGQLADTQYF

v_call: TRBV19
clone_size: NA
d_call: NA
j_call: TRBJ1-2
cdr3_nt: TGTGCCAGTCGAGAGACTACAGGGCCTACTAGAGACTATGGCTACACCTTC
cdr3_aa: CASRETTGPTRDYGYTF

v_call: TRBV11-2
clone_size: NA
d_call: NA
j_call: TRBJ1-2
cdr3_nt: TGTGCCAGCAGCTCTGGGAGTCACTATGGCTACACCTTC
cdr3_aa: CASSSGSHYGYTF

v_call: TRBV7-9
clone_size: NA
d_call: NA
j_call: TRBJ2-7
cdr3_nt: TGTGCCAGCAGCCCCCCCGGGGGGCCTTCCTACGAGCAGTACTTC
cdr3_aa: CASSPPGGPSYEQYF

v_call: TRBV14
clone_size: NA
d_call: NA
j_call: TRBJ2-2
cdr3_nt: TGTGCCAGCAGCCCCATGGCCCTGAACACCGGGGAGCTGTTTTTT
cdr3_aa: CASSPMALNTGELFF

v_call: TRBV27
clone_size: NA
d_call: TRBD1
j_call: TRBJ1-2
cdr3_nt: TGTGCCAGCAGGAGGACAGGGATCGATGGCTACACCTTC
cdr3_aa: CASRRTGIDGYTF

v_call: TRBV7-9
clone_size: once
d_call: NA
j_call: TRBJ2-3
cdr3_nt: TGTGCCAGCAGCCCGGGACTCGGGGAGAACACAGATACGCAGTATTTT
cdr3_aa: CASSPGLGENTDTQYF

v_call: TRBV5-1
clone_size: NA
d_call: TRBD1
j_call: TRBJ2-7
cdr3_nt: TGCGCCAGCAGCCTGTCGGGACAGGGTTACTACGAGCAGTACTTC
cdr3_aa: CASSLSGQGYYEQYF

v_call: TRBV5-1
clone_size: NA
d_call: NA
j_call: TRBJ2-3
cdr3_nt: TGCGCCAGCAGCTTGGGGCCTGGAGATACGCAGTATTTT
cdr3_aa: CASSLGPGDTQYF

v_call: TRBV10-3
clone_size: NA
d_call: TRBD2
j_call: TRBJ2-2
cdr3_nt: TGTGCCATCAGTGAGTCGTCTAGCGGGGTCTTCACCGGGGAGCTGTTTTTT
cdr3_aa: CAISESSSGVFTGELFF

v_call: TRBV6-6
clone_size: few
d_call: NA
j_call: TRBJ2-1
cdr3_nt: TGTGCCAGCGCACTCTGGAATGAGCAGTTCTTC
cdr3_aa: CASALWNEQFF

v_call: TRBV7-9
clone_size: NA
d_call: TRBD1
j_call: TRBJ1-4
cdr3_nt: TGTGCCAGCAGCTTAGGTACAGGGGGCAAACTGTTTTTT
cdr3_aa: CASSLGTGGKLFF

v_call: TRBV5-4
clone_size: NA
d_call: NA
j_call: TRBJ1-5
cdr3_nt: TGTGCCGGGGGGTTGAGCAATCAGCCCCAGCATTTT
cdr3_aa: CAGGLSNQPQHF

v_call: TRBV7-6
clone_size: NA
d_call: TRBD2
j_call: TRBJ2-2
cdr3_nt: TGTGCCAGCAGTTTAGCGGGAGGGGACACCGGGGAGCTGTTTTTT
cdr3_aa: CASSLAGGDTGELFF

v_call: TRBV5-1
clone_size: NA
d_call: TRBD2
j_call: TRBJ2-7
cdr3_nt: TGCGCCAGCAAGGCGACTAGCGGGGGTTCCTACGAGCAGTACTTC
cdr3_aa: CASKATSGGSYEQYF

v_call: TRBV5-1
clone_size: few
d_call: NA
j_call: TRBJ2-5
cdr3_nt: TGCGCCAGCAGCCCCGAGGCGGCCCCCGGGGGAGAGACCCAGTACTTC
cdr3_aa: CASSPEAAPGGETQYF

v_call: TRBV6-5
clone_size: few
d_call: NA
j_call: TRBJ1-1
cdr3_nt: TGTGCCAGCAGTTACAATGGAGACCTTGGGGCTTTCTTT
cdr3_aa: CASSYNGDLGAFF

v_call: TRBV6-5
clone_size: NA
d_call: TRBD1
j_call: TRBJ1-1
cdr3_nt: TGTGCCAGCAGTTACGAGGGGGCTCGCATGAACACTGAAGCTTTCTTT
cdr3_aa: CASSYEGARMNTEAFF

v_call: TRBV6-5
clone_size: NA
d_call: NA
j_call: TRBJ2-7
cdr3_nt: TGTGCCAGCAGTTACTTTTCCGGTGAGGGCCCCTACGAGCAGTACTTC
cdr3_aa: CASSYFSGEGPYEQYF

v_call: TRBV28
clone_size: NA
d_call: NA
j_call: TRBJ2-7
cdr3_nt: TGTGCCAGCAAGACAGGTTCCTCCGAGCAGTACTTC
cdr3_aa: CASKTGSSEQYF

v_call: TRBV7-2
clone_size: NA
d_call: TRBD1
j_call: TRBJ2-7
cdr3_nt: TGTGCCAGCAGCTTAGAGGGACAGGTCTTATACTACGAGCAGTACTTC
cdr3_aa: CASSLEGQVLYYEQYF

v_call: TRBV18
clone_size: NA
d_call: TRBD2
j_call: TRBJ2-7
cdr3_nt: TGTGCCAGCTCGGGGACTAGCGGGAGGCTTTCCTACGAGCAGTACTTC
cdr3_aa: CASSGTSGRLSYEQYF